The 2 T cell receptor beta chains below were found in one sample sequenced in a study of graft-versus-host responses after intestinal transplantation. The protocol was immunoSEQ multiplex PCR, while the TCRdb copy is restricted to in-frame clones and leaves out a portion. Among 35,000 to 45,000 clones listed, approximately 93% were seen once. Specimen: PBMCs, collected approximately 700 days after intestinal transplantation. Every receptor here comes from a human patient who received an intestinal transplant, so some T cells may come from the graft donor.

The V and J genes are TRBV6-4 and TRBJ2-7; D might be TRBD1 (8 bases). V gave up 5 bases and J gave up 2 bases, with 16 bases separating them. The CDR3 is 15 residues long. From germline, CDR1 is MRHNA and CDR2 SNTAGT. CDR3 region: CASSYSTGGAYEQYF. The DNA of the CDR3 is TGTGCCAGCAGTTATAGTACAGGGGGGGCCTACGAGCAGTACTTC.

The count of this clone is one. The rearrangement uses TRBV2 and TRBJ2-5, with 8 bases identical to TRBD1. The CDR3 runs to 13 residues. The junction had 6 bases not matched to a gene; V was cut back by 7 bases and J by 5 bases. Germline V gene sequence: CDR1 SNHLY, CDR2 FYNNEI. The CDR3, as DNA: TGTGCCAGCAATAGGTACAGGGGGGAGACCCAGTACTTC. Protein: CASNRYRGETQYF.